Listed below are T cell receptor beta chains from one sample, sequenced in a study of blood T cell repertoires in COVID-19. This table comes from immunoSEQ multiplex PCR, and its TCRdb copy is limited to in-frame clones, with some not included. The table has some 200,000 clones, approximately 85% seen once; the top ten hold over 4%. Sequencing was performed on peripheral blood. The source of these receptors is an older woman with COVID-19, enrolled during active disease. CDR3s include the opening cysteine and the closing phenylalanine or tryptophan. The order of the fields is J gene, V gene, CDR3 protein.

>TRBJ1-1|TRBV28
CASRVSNTEAFF
>TRBJ1-1|TRBV19
CASIPTGKGFNTEAFF
>TRBJ2-6|TRBV7-9
CASSPQGAGAGANVLTF
>TRBJ1-1|TRBV30
CAWSAGGEAFF
>TRBJ1-4|TRBV11-2
CASSLRGASTNEKLFF
>TRBJ1-5|TRBV2
CASSELGQNNQPQHF
>TRBJ2-5|TRBV7-2
CASSFRTGKETQYF
>TRBJ2-7|TRBV2
CASSRGLAGVVYEQYF
>TRBJ1-1|TRBV6-2/TRBV6-3
CASSYRTARNTEAFF
>TRBJ2-5|TRBV19
CASSIPTGAQETQYF
>TRBJ1-2|TRBV7-2
CASSHTGESDYTF
>TRBJ2-7|TRBV28
CASISTGQTYEQYF
>TRBJ2-7|TRBV3-1/TRBV3-2
CASSQTGTAREQYF
>TRBJ1-5|TRBV6-6
CASSYEGQAQPQHF
>TRBJ2-3|TRBV18
CASSLGLADTQYF
>TRBJ1-1|TRBV28
CAVGGQGVGEAFF
>TRBJ2-7|TRBV7-2
CASSPRGRAGTSGSYEQYF
>TRBJ2-7|TRBV27
CASSSLARPEQYF
>TRBJ2-7|TRBV30
CAWSSTSGKPYEQYF
>TRBJ2-3|TRBV6-1
CASSDFSGRPPTQYF
>TRBJ2-3|TRBV7-3
CASSRTGSKDTQYF
>TRBJ2-3|TRBV7-6
CASSLGSTSEWPTDTQYF
>TRBJ1-1|TRBV18
CASSLTGVETEAFF
>TRBJ1-5|TRBV19
CASHKPPGQGDQPQHF
>TRBJ2-1|TRBV7-7
CASSPAGRAYNEQFF
>TRBJ2-5|TRBV5-1
CASSSSTGQETQYF
>TRBJ1-3|TRBV14
CASSQMGQGKRNTIYF
>TRBJ1-1|TRBV15
CATSRDITEAFF
>TRBJ1-1|TRBV11-2
CASSLERQIAEAFF
>TRBJ2-1|TRBV29-1
CSVEDLGSGGSYNEQFF
>TRBJ2-2|TRBV5-4
CASSLAGLAGHTGELFF
>TRBJ1-1|TRBV15
CATSRTQGFNTEAFF
>TRBJ2-4|TRBV19
CASSIEGTGQVGIQYF
>TRBJ2-1|TRBV6-2/TRBV6-3
CASSPRTSGARSYNEQFF
>TRBJ2-7|TRBV19
CASSLQGLADSYEQYF
>TRBJ1-2|TRBV14
CASSLTSTGLDDGYTF
>TRBJ2-7|TRBV5-6
CASSPGGGQEQYF
>TRBJ1-2|TRBV6-5
CASNGESGYTF
>TRBJ2-1|TRBV28
CASSPPGSLNEQFF
>TRBJ1-5|TRBV4-2
CASSQGGQQPQHF
>TRBJ2-5|TRBV7-2
CASSWGLAGGETQYF
>TRBJ1-4|TRBV7-6
CASSLSQNNEKLFF
>TRBJ2-1|TRBV4-1
CASSLLAGDSYEQFF
>TRBJ1-5|TRBV27
CASSLNGNQPQHF
>TRBJ2-1|TRBV6-4
CASSARESIGDEQFF
>TRBJ2-1|TRBV14
CASSQEAGGYNEQFF
>TRBJ1-2|TRBV5-1
CASSTTGTTNYGYTF
>TRBJ1-4|TRBV11-2
CASSLIGRSNEKLFF
>TRBJ1-6|TRBV6-6
CASSPRQTYDSPLHF
>TRBJ1-1|TRBV2
CASNLQGSEAFF
>TRBJ1-4|TRBV7-9
CASSFNNEKLFF
>TRBJ1-2|TRBV10-2
CASSESRGGYGYTF
>TRBJ2-1|TRBV5-1
CASSLVLAGVNEQFF
>TRBJ2-1|TRBV19
CASKRSSGNSYNEQFF
>TRBJ2-4|TRBV28
CASSPSRFLAKNIQYF